This is a list of T cell receptor beta chains from one sample in a study of vaccination effects on CD4 cells after COVID-19. Profiling relied on immunoSEQ multiplex PCR, and the TCRdb table lists in-frame clones only, not all of them. The sample has around 23,000 clones; under 85% are singletons. Their cognate antigens are unknown. This specimen was CD4+ T cells from PBMCs cultured with a peptide pool, taken before COVID-19 vaccination. The receptors shown here come from a human donor who had a prior SARS-CoV-2 infection. Each CDR3 is given with its conserved first and last residue. A D gene is named only where the DNA matches it firmly. Clone size is stated in some rows and not others, as once, few, many or a class when expanded.

>NA|TRBJ1-6|NA|TRBV30
TGTGCCTGGAGCCTGGGGCAGGGGTTGCCCCTCCACTTT
CAWSLGQGLPLHF
>once|TRBJ2-2|NA|TRBV15
TGTGCCACCAGCAGAGCGGTAGCGGATACCGGGGAGCTGTTTTTT
CATSRAVADTGELFF
>NA|TRBJ1-2|TRBD1|TRBV6-6
TGTGCCAGCAGTTTCGGACAGGGGCATGGCTACACCTTC
CASSFGQGHGYTF
>NA|TRBJ1-1|NA|TRBV20-1
TGCAGTGCTAGTTTTCGGGGGCTCACTGAAGCTTTCTTT
CSASFRGLTEAFF
>NA|TRBJ2-3|NA|TRBV5-1
TGCGCCAGCAGCGGTGACAGGCCAGATACGCAGTATTTT
CASSGDRPDTQYF
>NA|TRBJ2-5|TRBD2|TRBV11-3
TGTGCCAGCAGTTCCGGACTAGCGGGATTGGAGACCCAGTACTTC
CASSSGLAGLETQYF
>NA|TRBJ1-1|TRBD1|TRBV5-4
TGTGCCAGCAGCTTTCCCGGGACAGCTTCGGGCACTGAAGCTTTCTTT
CASSFPGTASGTEAFF
>few|TRBJ2-4|TRBD1|TRBV5-8
TGTGCCAGCAGCTTGCCGACAGGGATAGCCATTCAGTACTTC
CASSLPTGIAIQYF
>NA|TRBJ2-5|TRBD1|TRBV7-6
TGTGCCAGCAGCCTGGGGCAGGGGGCGATCAGAGAGACCCAGTACTTC
CASSLGQGAIRETQYF
>NA|TRBJ1-1|TRBD1|TRBV5-4
TGTGCCAGCAGCCCCCACCCCGGGACAGCAAACACTGAAGCTTTCTTT
CASSPHPGTANTEAFF
>few|TRBJ2-7|NA|TRBV6-1
TGTGCCAGCAGTGAAGCTGAGCACTACGAGCAGTACTTC
CASSEAEHYEQYF
>NA|TRBJ2-3|NA|TRBV7-2
TGTGCCAGCAGCCGTCTAGCAGATACGCAGTATTTT
CASSRLADTQYF
>NA|TRBJ2-1|NA|TRBV18
TGTGCCAGCTCCGAACCTTACAATGAGCAGTTCTTC
CASSEPYNEQFF
>NA|TRBJ2-7|TRBD1|TRBV2
TGTGCCAGCAGTGAAGCGCGGTGGGAGGGGACAGGGACCTACGAGCAGTACTTC
CASSEARWEGTGTYEQYF
>NA|TRBJ1-2|NA|TRBV2
TGTGCCAGCAGCGAGGATGGGGCGCGCGGCTACACCTTC
CASSEDGARGYTF
>NA|TRBJ2-1|NA|TRBV5-6
TGTGCCAGCAGCTTGTACAGGGGGTCGGTGGGGGGGCATCGTAATGAGCAGTTCTTC
CASSLYRGSVGGHRNEQFF
>few|TRBJ2-1|NA|TRBV2
TGTGCCAGCAGTGATCAGGGATCAGGAGTAGATGAGCAGTTCTTC
CASSDQGSGVDEQFF
>NA|TRBJ2-3|TRBD2|TRBV7-6
TGTGCCAGCAGCTCATTAGCGGGCACTACAAATACGCAGTATTTT
CASSSLAGTTNTQYF
>NA|TRBJ2-3|NA|TRBV3-1/TRBV3-2
TGTGCCAGCAGCCAAGATCGGGGCCGCCCGCAGTATTTT
CASSQDRGRPQYF
>few|TRBJ1-2|NA|TRBV7-8
TGTGCCAGCAGCTTATTCGGGGGGACTGGCTACACCTTC
CASSLFGGTGYTF
>NA|TRBJ1-1|TRBD1|TRBV7-2
TGTGTGACAGGGGGGAAAGTGAACACTGAAGCTTTCTTT
CVTGGKVNTEAFF
>NA|TRBJ1-6|NA|TRBV7-9
TGTGCCAGCAGCTCTAAAAGACCCCTCCACTTT
CASSSKRPLHF
>NA|TRBJ2-7|TRBD1|TRBV5-4
TGTGCCAGCAGCAGGGACAGGCTTAGGGAGCAGTACTTC
CASSRDRLREQYF
>NA|TRBJ2-5|NA|TRBV7-2
TGTGCCAGCACCGGACCGTACCAAGAGACCCAGTACTTC
CASTGPYQETQYF
>NA|TRBJ2-3|NA|TRBV21-1
TGTGCCAGCGCGGGGACCACCACAGATACGCAGTATTTT
CASAGTTTDTQYF
>few|TRBJ2-2|NA|TRBV21-1
TGTGCCAGCATGTTAACTAGAGCTGTCGGGGAGCTGTTTTTT
CASMLTRAVGELFF
>NA|TRBJ2-7|NA|TRBV11-1
TGTGCCAGCGGGGACGGGAGCGGTTCGTACGAGCAGTACTTC
CASGDGSGSYEQYF
>NA|TRBJ2-1|NA|TRBV2
TGTGCCAGCCGGATAACGGACGGCTACAATGAGCAGTTCTTC
CASRITDGYNEQFF
>NA|TRBJ2-7|TRBD1|TRBV19
TGTGCCAGTACCTCAACCCCCGGGACAGGGGGCGTCGAGCAGTACTTC
CASTSTPGTGGVEQYF
>NA|TRBJ2-7|NA|TRBV5-1
TGCGCCAGCAGTAGCGTCGCGGGCGATTCCTACGAGCAGTACTTC
CASSSVAGDSYEQYF
>NA|TRBJ1-2|TRBD1|TRBV7-3
TGTGCCAGCAGCCCTGACAGGGGGCTCGATGGCTACACCTTC
CASSPDRGLDGYTF
>few|TRBJ1-5|NA|TRBV11-2
TGTGCCAGCAGCCGGGGGACCCAGGGTCAGCCCCAGCATTTT
CASSRGTQGQPQHF
>medium-sized|TRBJ1-2|TRBD1|TRBV9
TGTGCCAGCAGCGCGACAGGGGTAGGCTACACCTTC
CASSATGVGYTF
>NA|TRBJ1-2|NA|TRBV19
TGTGCCAGTAGTCAGCTGGTACAGGTCTATGGCTACACCTTC
CASSQLVQVYGYTF
>NA|TRBJ1-6|NA|TRBV23-1
TGCGCCAGCACAAAGGTAGCGGGGCCTTATAATTCACCCCTCCACTTT
CASTKVAGPYNSPLHF
>NA|TRBJ1-6|NA|TRBV5-5
TGTGCCAGCAGCTTGGTTTGGGGCGTCCAGAGAATACCCCTCCACTTT
CASSLVWGVQRIPLHF
>NA|TRBJ1-6|TRBD1|TRBV5-1
TGCGCCAGCAGCCCGAACACCCTAGGACAGGGGAATTCACCCCTCCACTTT
CASSPNTLGQGNSPLHF
>NA|TRBJ1-2|NA|TRBV24-1
TGTGCCACCAGTGATTTCCGTGGGGGTGGCTACACCTTC
CATSDFRGGGYTF
>NA|TRBJ2-1|NA|TRBV4-1
TGCGCCAGCAGCCGTTCACAGGGCGTATCCTACAATGAGCAGTTCTTC
CASSRSQGVSYNEQFF
>NA|TRBJ1-2|NA|TRBV5-6
TGTGCCAGCAGCCGGACACCTCCCTATGGCTACACCTTC
CASSRTPPYGYTF
>once|TRBJ2-7|TRBD1|TRBV5-4
TGTGCCAGCAGCCCCGGGACAGGGCGGTACGAGCAGTACTTC
CASSPGTGRYEQYF
>NA|TRBJ2-1|NA|TRBV6-4
TGTGCCAGCAGTGACTCCGTGGGGGGTTTACACAATGAGCAGTTCTTC
CASSDSVGGLHNEQFF
>once|TRBJ1-1|NA|TRBV6-5
TGTGCCAGCAGGCCGTCGTTTGGCCTTGGGACTGAAGCTTTCTTT
CASRPSFGLGTEAFF
>NA|TRBJ1-5|TRBD1|TRBV12-5
TGTGCTAGTGGCATGGAGGGGGCAGTAAAGGCGGCCCAGCATTTT
CASGMEGAVKAAQHF